The 32 T cell receptor beta chains reported below all come from one sample, sequenced in a study of T cells in tuberculosis. Sequenced by immunoSEQ multiplex PCR; TCRdb stores in-frame clones only, minus some. Here the sample spans some 41,000 clones, about 94% being singletons. The sequencing input was PBMCs. The receptors stem from a donor aged 10 to 29 with latent tuberculosis or without tuberculosis infection. Some clones in this sample may be carry-over from other donors' samples.

J is TRBJ1-2 and V is TRBV5-6, with 12 bases aligning to TRBD1. The trim removed 2 bases at V and 8 bases at J, leaving 7 bases unmatched. Germline CDR1 SGHDT, CDR2 YYEEEE. The CDR3 contains 15 residues. The CDR3 loop reads CASSFRDRGQLGYTF. The DNA of the CDR3 is TGTGCCAGCAGCTTCCGGGACAGGGGGCAGCTGGGCTACACCTTC. Using reference TRBV5-6 and TRBJ1-2 for the parts outside the CDR3, the full variable domain is DAGVTQSPTHLIKTRGQQVTLRCSPKSGHDTVSWYQQALGQGPQFIFQYYEEEERQRGNFPDRFSGHQFPNYSSELNVNALLLGDSALYLCASSFRDRGQLGYTFGSGTRLTVV.

This clone appeared a single time. The CDR3 DNA sequence: TGTGCCACCAGCAGGACAAAGGATCAGCCCCAGCATTTT. It is translated as CATSRTKDQPQHF. The genes are TRBV15 and TRBJ1-5; the D is unclear. V dropped 3 bases and J dropped 5 bases, with 8 bases sitting between them. Looked up from germline, CDR1 is LNHNV and CDR2 is YYDKDF (reference sequence). CDR3 length: 13 amino acids.

V is TRBV5-4 and J is TRBJ2-4, with a tentative D call TRBD1 (8 bases). Trimming removed 4 bases from V and 5 bases from J, with 13 bases in between. The germline V gene has CDR1 SGHNT and CDR2 YYREEE (reference sequence). The CDR3 extends over 14 amino acids. For the CDR3, the DNA is TGTGCCAGCAGCGAAACAGGGGGGGAAAACATTCAGTACTTC. Protein: CASSETGGENIQYF.

V is TRBV6-4 and J is TRBJ2-2; D uncertain. The CDR3 loop spans 12 amino acids. Per the germline V gene, CDR1 is MRHNA and CDR2 is SNTAGT. Trimming removed 6 bases at V and 8 bases at J, with 10 bases between. The CDR3 sequence is CASSGNGGELFF. The CDR3 region has the DNA TGTGCCAGCAGCGGAAACGGGGGGGAGCTGTTTTTT.

This sequence joins TRBV5-1 and TRBJ1-6; D might be TRBD1 (6 bases). The germline V gene has CDR1 SGHRS and CDR2 YFSETQ. The V end was cut by 4 bases, the J end by 9 bases, with 11 bases between. This CDR3 spans 13 amino acids. The CDR3 protein is CASSPDRSSPLHF. CDR3 sequence (DNA): TGCGCCAGCAGCCCCGACAGGAGTTCACCCCTCCACTTT.

J is TRBJ2-5 and V is TRBV27; 8 nucleotides align to TRBD2. In germline, CDR1 is MNHEY, CDR2 SMNVEV (reference sequence). The CDR3 length is 14 residues. The J segment lost 5 bases and the V segment lost 6 bases, leaving 8 bases of the junction unmatched. This chain's CDR3 is CASRTFRGGETQYF. In DNA form, the CDR3 reads TGTGCCAGCAGGACCTTTCGCGGGGGGGAGACCCAGTACTTC.

The chain uses TRBV29-1 and TRBJ2-5; unclear D gene. The CDR3 contains 14 residues. Germline assignment: CDR1 SQVTM and CDR2 ANQGSEA. The V and J ends lost 4 bases and 5 bases respectively, with 17 bases between them. The CDR3 loop reads CSVVFRGEDETQYF. The CDR3 region has the DNA TGCAGCGTTGTATTTCGAGGCGAGGATGAGACCCAGTACTTC.

V usage is TRBV11-2 and J usage is TRBJ2-1; 9 bases are shared with TRBD1. The ends lost 7 bases at V and 3 bases at J; junction bases unmatched: 16. Germline V gene data show CDR1 as SGHAT and CDR2 as FQNNGV. The CDR3 is 18 amino acids. CDR3: CASTHPWDRAIVYNEQFF. CDR3 bases: TGTGCCAGCACCCACCCCTGGGACAGGGCGATTGTCTACAATGAGCAGTTCTTC.

The J gene is TRBJ2-1, the V gene TRBV18; 7 positions match TRBD1. Germline values: CDR1 KGHSH, CDR2 LQKENI. J was trimmed by 4 bases and V by 5 bases; bases with no gene match: 8. The CDR3 is 15 amino acids. The CDR3 nucleotides read TGTGCCAGCTCAGCCTTGACGACAGGGTACAATGAGCAGTTCTTC. It specifies CASSALTTGYNEQFF.

The rearrangement uses TRBV10-2 and TRBJ2-4; a possible D gene is TRBD1 (7 bases). Trimming pared 6 bases from V and 11 bases from J, leaving 23 bases between. The CDR3 covers 15 residues. The germline gives CDR1 WSHSY, CDR2 SAAADI. The CDR3 sequence is CASRKGAGTGEVQYF. CDR3 nucleotides: TGCGCCAGCAGGAAGGGAGCCGGAACAGGGGAGGTTCAGTACTTC.

CDR3 in amino acids: CASSSRDSHSPGAYEQYF. CDR3 coding DNA: TGTGCCAGCAGCAGCCGGGACAGTCATTCCCCGGGGGCCTACGAGCAGTACTTC. The chain uses TRBV9 and TRBJ2-7, with D perhaps TRBD1 (7 bases). The CDR3 covers 18 residues. Germline V gene sequence: CDR1 SGDLS, CDR2 YYNGEE. V lost 4 bases and J 2 bases, leaving 25 bases between the germline ends. Full variable domain (outside the CDR3, taken from reference TRBV9 and TRBJ2-7): DSGVTQTPKHLITATGQRVTLRCSPRSGDLSVYWYQQSLDQGLQFLIQYYNGEERAKGNILERFSAQQFPDLHSELNLSSLELGDSALYFCASSSRDSHSPGAYEQYFGPGTRLTVT.

The J gene is TRBJ2-2, the V gene TRBV29-1, with 7 bases aligning to TRBD1. V lost 5 bases to trimming and J lost 3 bases; unmatched junction nucleotides: 6. The CDR3 is made up of 14 amino acids. Per germline, CDR1 SQVTM and CDR2 ANQGSEA. This chain's CDR3 is CSVSPTGDTGELFF. The CDR3 nucleotides are TGCAGCGTTTCCCCTACAGGGGACACCGGGGAGCTGTTTTTT.

The chain employs TRBV27 and TRBJ1-2; 7 positions agree with TRBD1. V shed 6 bases, J shed 5 bases, and the junction held 12 bases outside the gene matches. Germline-derived CDR1 and CDR2 are MNHEY and SMNVEV (reference sequence). This CDR3 comprises 15 residues. The DNA of the CDR3 is TGTGCCAGCAGCCGTCTCAGGGGGTCAAGGTATGGCTACACCTTC. It codes for CASSRLRGSRYGYTF.

The chain carries TRBV20-1 and TRBJ2-7; D perhaps matches TRBD1 (6 bases). Germline values: CDR1 DFQATT, CDR2 SNEGSKA (reference sequence). The CDR3 is 11 amino acids. Trimming stripped 5 bases from V and 3 bases from J, with 8 bases between. CDR3 in amino acids: CSALDSYEQYF. In DNA, the CDR3 is TGCAGTGCTTTGGACAGCTACGAGCAGTACTTC.

The J gene is TRBJ1-4, the V gene TRBV5-1; 7 bases line up with TRBD1. CDR3 length equals 15 residues. V shed 4 bases, J shed 3 bases, and the junction held 6 bases outside the gene matches. Germline-derived CDR1 and CDR2 are SGHRS and YFSETQ. For the CDR3, the DNA is TGCGCCAGCAGCAACGGGGACAGATCTAATGAAAAACTGTTTTTT. Translating gives CASSNGDRSNEKLFF. The full variable domain, in which reference TRBV5-1 and TRBJ1-4 provide the parts outside the CDR3, is KAGVTQTPRYLIKTRGQQVTLSCSPISGHRSVSWYQQTPGQGLQFLFEYFSETQRNKGNFPGRFSGRQFSNSRSEMNVSTLELGDSALYLCASSNGDRSNEKLFFGSGTQLSVL.

The chain combines TRBV5-8 with TRBJ1-1; no clear D gene. Trimming left V 0 bases short and J 1 base short, with 4 bases between. CDR3 length: 13 residues. Germline V CDR1 and CDR2: SGHTS, YDEGEE. CDR3: CASSLAWNTEAFF. The CDR3 DNA sequence: TGTGCCAGCAGCTTGGCCTGGAACACTGAAGCTTTCTTT. The entire variable domain, with the rest obtained from reference TRBV5-8 and TRBJ1-1, is as follows: EAGVTQSPTHLIKTRGQQATLRCSPISGHTSVYWYQQALGLGLQFLLWYDEGEERNRGNFPPRFSGRQFPNYSSELNVNALELEDSALYLCASSLAWNTEAFFGQGTRLTVV.

The chain has TRBV19 and TRBJ1-2; no definite D call. The germline gives CDR1 LNHDA, CDR2 SQIVND (reference sequence). CDR3 size: 16 residues. V was shortened by 0 bases and J by 4 bases, with 15 bases between the two germline ends. CDR3 sequence: CASSIDPSGFAYGYTF. The CDR3 DNA reads TGTGCCAGTAGTATAGACCCGTCCGGTTTTGCCTATGGCTACACCTTC.

This clone was detected only once. The J gene is TRBJ1-6, the V gene TRBV4-3; D remains unclear. The V end lost 1 base, the J end lost 5 bases, and 15 bases lay between the germline ends. CDR1 is LGHNA and CDR2 is YSLEER in the germline V gene. This CDR3 is 17 amino acids long. The CDR3 reads CASSQALPGLNNSPLHF. CDR3 bases: TGCGCCAGCAGCCAAGCACTCCCAGGATTAAATAATTCACCCCTCCACTTT.

J is TRBJ1-2 and V is TRBV19, with 7 nucleotides matching TRBD1. The CDR3 extends over 16 amino acids. Looked up from germline, CDR1 is LNHDA and CDR2 is SQIVND (reference sequence). The V gene end was trimmed by 4 bases and the J gene end by 6 bases; junction bases not matched to a gene: 14. The CDR3 coding sequence is TGTGCCAGTAGTAGAGGTGGGGACAGAGTATTCGATGGCTACACCTTC. It encodes CASSRGGDRVFDGYTF. Full variable domain (remainder filled in from reference TRBV19 and TRBJ1-2): DGGITQSPKYLFRKEGQNVTLSCEQNLNHDAMYWYRQDPGQGLRLIYYSQIVNDFQKGDIAEGYSVSREKKESFPLTVTSAQKNPTAFYLCASSRGGDRVFDGYTFGSGTRLTVV.

The chain is built from TRBV27 and TRBJ1-1; 7 bases fit TRBD1. Trimming cost V 2 bases and J 7 bases; bases outside gene matches: 7. CDR1 is MNHEY, CDR2 SMNVEV, per germline (reference sequence). The CDR3 sequence is 14 residues long. The CDR3 DNA follows: TGTGCCAGCAGTTTAATTGACAGGGCCAGTGAAGCTTTCTTT. Its translation is CASSLIDRASEAFF.

The V and J genes are TRBV19 and TRBJ1-1; a possible D gene is TRBD1 (5 bases). The germline V gene encodes CDR1 LNHDA and CDR2 SQIVND (reference sequence). Trimming left V 9 bases short and J 10 bases short, with 12 bases between. This CDR3 has 10 amino acids. CDR3 DNA sequence: TGTGCCAGCGGGTGGGGGGTAGCTTTCTTT. This sequence encodes CASGWGVAFF.

The genes are TRBV5-6 and TRBJ1-2, with D perhaps TRBD1 (6 bases). Germline loops: CDR1 SGHDT, CDR2 YYEEEE. The germline V and J ends were trimmed by 1 base and 5 bases, with 12 bases remaining between them. The CDR3 has 14 amino acids. The CDR3 sequence: CASSLSFRGYGYTF. For the CDR3, the DNA is TGTGCCAGCAGCTTGTCTTTCAGGGGTTATGGCTACACCTTC.

This clone was detected once. The V call is TRBV7-8, the J call TRBJ1-6; D might be TRBD1 (5 bases). The CDR3 has 16 amino acids. Germline assignment: CDR1 SGHVS and CDR2 FQNEAQ. The ends were cut back, 0 bases at V and 5 bases at J, with 11 bases in the middle. Here the CDR3 DNA reads TGTGCCAGCAGCTTAGCAGGGGTCCCGGATAATTCACCCCTCCACTTT. This sequence encodes CASSLAGVPDNSPLHF.

The chain couples TRBV23-1 to TRBJ1-2; D not certain. TRBV23-1 is sorted into the ORF group, with uncertain function. V was clipped by 0 bases and J by 6 bases, with 17 bases between them. There are 16 residues in the CDR3. CDR3 loop: CASSQSTSAAEDGYTF. Here the CDR3 DNA reads TGCGCCAGCAGTCAATCCACCTCCGCGGCGGAGGATGGCTACACCTTC.

Remarks on this clone: Germline and junction disagree at one end, which may indicate a read error. The genes are TRBV5-4 and TRBJ2-2; 7 bases map to TRBD1. Germline-derived CDR1 and CDR2 are SGHNT and YYREEE (reference sequence). CDR3 length equals 16 residues. CDR3 DNA sequence: TGTGCCAGTAGCTTTGCCGGACAGGCGAACACCGGGGAGCTGTTTTTT. Translation gives CASSFAGQANTGELFF.

V and J are TRBV2 and TRBJ2-7; D possibly corresponds to TRBD1 (7 bases). The CDR3 runs to 14 residues. The germline V and J ends were trimmed by 5 bases and 0 bases, with 11 bases remaining between them. Germline V gene sequence: CDR1 SNHLY, CDR2 FYNNEI. As DNA, the CDR3 is TGTGCCAGCAGTTATCAGGGGGGCTCCTACGAGCAGTACGTC. Translating gives CASSYQGGSYEQYV.

This chain links TRBV7-8 with TRBJ1-2; D remains ambiguous. Germline CDR1 and CDR2: SGHVS and FQNEAQ. This CDR3 has 11 residues. Trimming cost V 5 bases and J 10 bases, with 11 bases left between them. The CDR3 is CASSPGRDYTF. The CDR3 DNA reads TGTGCCAGCAGCCCTGGACGGGACTACACCTTC.

This chain uses TRBV30 with TRBJ1-1; D remains unclear. Germline values: CDR1 GTSNPN, CDR2 SVGIG (reference sequence). CDR3 length: 15 amino acids. Trimming cost V 0 bases and J 0 bases, with 11 bases left between them. The CDR3 region is CAWSVVREVNTEAFF. DNA for the CDR3: TGTGCCTGGAGTGTAGTAAGGGAGGTGAACACTGAAGCTTTCTTT.

V usage is TRBV6-5 and J usage is TRBJ2-3, with D possibly TRBD2 on 6 matching bases. This CDR3 comprises 13 residues. Germline V gene sequence: CDR1 MNHEY, CDR2 SVGAGI. Trimming removed 5 bases at V and 1 base at J, with 7 bases between. CDR3 nucleotide sequence: TGTGCCAGCAGTCGGAGGGGCACAGATACGCAGTATTTT. Its protein is CASSRRGTDTQYF.

The rearrangement joins TRBV7-2 to TRBJ2-2, with 7 bases identical to TRBD1. This CDR3 spans 18 amino acids. V shed 2 bases, J shed 7 bases, and the junction held 16 bases outside the gene matches. Germline lookup yields CDR1 SGHTA and CDR2 FQGNSA. Here the CDR3 reads CASSLTLSEGARGGELFF. The DNA of the CDR3 is TGTGCCAGCAGCTTAACCCTCTCAGAGGGGGCGCGAGGCGGGGAGCTGTTTTTT.

This chain joins TRBV19 and TRBJ2-1; 8 bases are a match to TRBD1. The CDR3 runs to 16 residues. CDR1 is LNHDA and CDR2 is SQIVND in the germline V gene (reference sequence). Trimming at V came to 3 bases and at J to 6 bases, leaving 10 bases not matched to a gene. CDR3: CASSIEDRVGGNEQFF. CDR3 in DNA: TGTGCCAGTAGTATTGAGGACAGGGTGGGGGGCAATGAGCAGTTCTTC.

This chain uses TRBV25-1 with TRBJ2-5; 11 positions agree with TRBD1. Germline V gene sequence: CDR1 MGHDK, CDR2 SYGVNS. Trimming removed 8 bases from V and 1 base from J; junction bases left unmatched: 9. The CDR3 extends over 16 amino acids. CDR3 sequence (DNA): TGTGCCAGCCATGGACAGGGGGCTTTGTTCCAAGAGACCCAGTACTTC. Amino acids: CASHGQGALFQETQYF.